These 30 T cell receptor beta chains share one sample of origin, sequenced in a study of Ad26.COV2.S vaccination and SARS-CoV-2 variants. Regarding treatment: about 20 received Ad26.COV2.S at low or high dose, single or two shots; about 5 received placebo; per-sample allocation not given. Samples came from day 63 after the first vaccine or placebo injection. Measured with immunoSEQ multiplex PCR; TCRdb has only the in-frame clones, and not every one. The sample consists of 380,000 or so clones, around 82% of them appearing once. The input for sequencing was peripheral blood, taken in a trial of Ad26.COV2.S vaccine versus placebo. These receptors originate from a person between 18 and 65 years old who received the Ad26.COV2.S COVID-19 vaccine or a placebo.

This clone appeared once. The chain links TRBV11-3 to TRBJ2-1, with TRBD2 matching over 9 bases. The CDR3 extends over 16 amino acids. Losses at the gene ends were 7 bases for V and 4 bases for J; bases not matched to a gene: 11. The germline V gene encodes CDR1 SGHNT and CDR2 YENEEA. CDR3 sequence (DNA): TGTGCCAGCACCTCACCCAGCGGGAGGCTATACAATGAGCAGTTCTTC. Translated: CASTSPSGRLYNEQFF.

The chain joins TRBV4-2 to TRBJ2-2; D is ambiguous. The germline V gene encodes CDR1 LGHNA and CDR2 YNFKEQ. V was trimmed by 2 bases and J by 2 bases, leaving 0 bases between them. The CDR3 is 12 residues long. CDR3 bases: TGTGCCAGCAGCCAAAACACCGGGGAGCTGTTTTTT. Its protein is CASSQNTGELFF.

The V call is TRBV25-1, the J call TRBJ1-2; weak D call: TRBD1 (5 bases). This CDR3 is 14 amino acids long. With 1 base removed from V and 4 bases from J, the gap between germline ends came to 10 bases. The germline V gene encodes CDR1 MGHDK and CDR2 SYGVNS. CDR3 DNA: TGTGCCAGCAGTGAATCCGGGGACGGCTATGGCTACACCTTC. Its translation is CASSESGDGYGYTF.

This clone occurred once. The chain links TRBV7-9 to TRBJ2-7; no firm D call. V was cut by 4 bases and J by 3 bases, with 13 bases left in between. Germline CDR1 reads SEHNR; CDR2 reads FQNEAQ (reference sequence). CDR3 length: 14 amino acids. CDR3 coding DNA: TGTGCCAGCAGCTCGACACCGGGCCTCTACGAGCAGTACTTC. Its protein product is CASSSTPGLYEQYF.

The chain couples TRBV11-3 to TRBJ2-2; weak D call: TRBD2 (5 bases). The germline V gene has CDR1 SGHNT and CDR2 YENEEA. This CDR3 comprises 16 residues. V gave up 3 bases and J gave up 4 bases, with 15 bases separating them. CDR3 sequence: CASSFGGLSITGELFF. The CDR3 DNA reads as TGTGCCAGCAGCTTCGGCGGGCTATCTATCACCGGGGAGCTGTTTTTT.

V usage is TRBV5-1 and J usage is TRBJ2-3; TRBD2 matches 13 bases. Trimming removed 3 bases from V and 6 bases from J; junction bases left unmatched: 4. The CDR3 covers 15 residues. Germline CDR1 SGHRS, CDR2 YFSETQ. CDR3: CASSSGLAGSDTQYF. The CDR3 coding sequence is TGCGCCAGCAGCTCGGGACTAGCGGGAAGCGATACGCAGTATTTT.

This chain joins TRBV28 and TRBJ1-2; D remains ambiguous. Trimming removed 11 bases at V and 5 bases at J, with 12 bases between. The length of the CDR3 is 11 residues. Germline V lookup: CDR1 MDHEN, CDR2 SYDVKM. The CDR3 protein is CAASNFYGYTF. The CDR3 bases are TGTGCCGCTTCGAATTTTTATGGCTACACCTTC.

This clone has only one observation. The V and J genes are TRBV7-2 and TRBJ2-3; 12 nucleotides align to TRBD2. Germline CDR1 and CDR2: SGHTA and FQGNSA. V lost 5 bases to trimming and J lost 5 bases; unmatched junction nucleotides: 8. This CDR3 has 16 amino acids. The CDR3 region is CASSGSLAGGQDTQYF. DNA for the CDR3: TGTGCCAGCAGCGGATCACTAGCGGGGGGCCAAGATACGCAGTATTTT.

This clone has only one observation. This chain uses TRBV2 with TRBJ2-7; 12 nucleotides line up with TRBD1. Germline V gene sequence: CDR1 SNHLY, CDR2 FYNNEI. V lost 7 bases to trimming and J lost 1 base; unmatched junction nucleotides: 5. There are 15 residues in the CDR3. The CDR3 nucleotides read TGTGCCAGCACCCGGGGACAGGGGGCGTCCTACGAGCAGTACTTC. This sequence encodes CASTRGQGASYEQYF.

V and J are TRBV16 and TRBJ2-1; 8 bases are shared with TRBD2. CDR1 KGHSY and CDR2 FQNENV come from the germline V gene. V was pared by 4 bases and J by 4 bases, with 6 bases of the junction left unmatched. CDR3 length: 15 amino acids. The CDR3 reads CASSPTSAPYNEQFF. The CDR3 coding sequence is TGTGCCAGCAGCCCGACTAGCGCCCCTTACAATGAGCAGTTCTTC.

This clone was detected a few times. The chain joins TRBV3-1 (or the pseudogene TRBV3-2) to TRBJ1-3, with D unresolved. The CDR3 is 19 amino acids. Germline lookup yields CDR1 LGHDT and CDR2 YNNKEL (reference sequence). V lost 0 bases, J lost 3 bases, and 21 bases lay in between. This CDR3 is CASSQDEGTVTVVGNTIYF. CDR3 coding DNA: TGTGCCAGCAGCCAAGATGAGGGCACGGTAACCGTTGTTGGAAACACCATATATTTT.

CDR3: CASSVAGGLGTNEKLFF. The CDR3 DNA reads TGTGCCAGCAGCGTAGCCGGGGGACTTGGCACTAATGAAAAACTGTTTTTT. The rearrangement uses TRBV9 and TRBJ1-4, with a possible D match to TRBD1 (5 bases). CDR1 is SGDLS and CDR2 is YYNGEE in the germline V gene. The CDR3 extends over 17 amino acids. The V and J ends lost 0 bases and 2 bases respectively, with 14 bases between them.

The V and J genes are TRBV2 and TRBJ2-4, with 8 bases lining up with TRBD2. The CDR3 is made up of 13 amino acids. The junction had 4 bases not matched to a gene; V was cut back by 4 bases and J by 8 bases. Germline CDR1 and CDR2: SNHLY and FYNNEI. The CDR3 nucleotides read TGTGCCAGCAGTGGCGGGGGGAGGGACATTCAGTACTTC. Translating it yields CASSGGGRDIQYF.

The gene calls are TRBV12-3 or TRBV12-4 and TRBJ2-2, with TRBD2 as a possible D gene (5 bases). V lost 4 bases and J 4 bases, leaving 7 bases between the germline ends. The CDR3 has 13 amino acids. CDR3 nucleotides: TGTGCCAGCAGTTCCGAGGGCACCGGGGAGCTGTTTTTT. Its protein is CASSSEGTGELFF.

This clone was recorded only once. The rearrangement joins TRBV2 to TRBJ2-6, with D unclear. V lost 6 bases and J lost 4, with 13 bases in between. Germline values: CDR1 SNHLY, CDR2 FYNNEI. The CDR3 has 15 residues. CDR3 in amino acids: CASSPAFPGANVLTF. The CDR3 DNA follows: TGTGCCAGCAGCCCGGCTTTCCCGGGGGCCAACGTCCTGACTTTC.

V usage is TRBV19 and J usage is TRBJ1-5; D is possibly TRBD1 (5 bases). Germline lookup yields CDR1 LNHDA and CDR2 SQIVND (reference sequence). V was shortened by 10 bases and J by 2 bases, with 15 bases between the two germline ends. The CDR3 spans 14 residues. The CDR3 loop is CATWERGGNQPQHF. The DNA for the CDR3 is TGTGCCACATGGGAGAGGGGTGGCAATCAGCCCCAGCATTTT.

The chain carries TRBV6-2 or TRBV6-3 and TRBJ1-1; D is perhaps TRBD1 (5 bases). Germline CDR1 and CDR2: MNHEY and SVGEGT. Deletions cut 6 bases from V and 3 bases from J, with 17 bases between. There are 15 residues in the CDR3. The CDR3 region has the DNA TGTGCCAGCAGCCCGTTTTCGGGGGGGGACACTGAAGCTTTCTTT. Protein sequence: CASSPFSGGDTEAFF.

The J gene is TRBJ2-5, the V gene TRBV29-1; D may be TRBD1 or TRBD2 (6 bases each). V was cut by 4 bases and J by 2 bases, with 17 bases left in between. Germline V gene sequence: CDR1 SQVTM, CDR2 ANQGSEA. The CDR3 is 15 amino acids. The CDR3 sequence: CSVVRTGGFQETQYF. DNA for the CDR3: TGCAGCGTTGTTCGGACCGGGGGCTTTCAAGAGACCCAGTACTTC.

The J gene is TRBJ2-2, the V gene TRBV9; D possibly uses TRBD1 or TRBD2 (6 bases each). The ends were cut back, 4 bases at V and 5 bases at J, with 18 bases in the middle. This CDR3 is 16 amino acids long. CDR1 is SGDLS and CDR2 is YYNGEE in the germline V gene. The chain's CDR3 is CASSPPGGGLTGELFF. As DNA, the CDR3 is TGTGCCAGCAGCCCCCCAGGTGGGGGGCTTACCGGGGAGCTGTTTTTT. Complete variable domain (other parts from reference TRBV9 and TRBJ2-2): DSGVTQTPKHLITATGQRVTLRCSPRSGDLSVYWYQQSLDQGLQFLIQYYNGEERAKGNILERFSAQQFPDLHSELNLSSLELGDSALYFCASSPPGGGLTGELFFGEGSRLTVL.

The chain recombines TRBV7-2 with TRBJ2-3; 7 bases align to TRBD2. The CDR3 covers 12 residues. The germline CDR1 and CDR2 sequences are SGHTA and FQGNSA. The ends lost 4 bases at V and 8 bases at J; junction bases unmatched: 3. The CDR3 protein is CASSSGLPTQYF. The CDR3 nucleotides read TGTGCCAGCAGCTCGGGACTACCTACGCAGTATTTT.

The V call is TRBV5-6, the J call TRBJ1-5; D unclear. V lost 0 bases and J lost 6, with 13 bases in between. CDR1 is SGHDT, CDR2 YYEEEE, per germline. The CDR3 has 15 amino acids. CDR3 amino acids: CASSLAGRVGQPQHF. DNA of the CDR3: TGTGCCAGCAGCTTGGCCGGGAGGGTGGGTCAGCCCCAGCATTTT.

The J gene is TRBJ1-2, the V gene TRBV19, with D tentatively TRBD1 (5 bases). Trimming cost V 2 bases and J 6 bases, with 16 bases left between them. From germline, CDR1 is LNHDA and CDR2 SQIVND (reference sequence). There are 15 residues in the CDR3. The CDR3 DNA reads TGTGCCAGTAGTATACCGCAGGGCCTCGGGGATGGCTACACCTTC. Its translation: CASSIPQGLGDGYTF.

CDR3 bases: TGCGCCAGCAGCCAAGGTACCGGGATAGCAAGATACAATGAGCAGTTCTTC. Translating it yields CASSQGTGIARYNEQFF. The chain has TRBV4-1 and TRBJ2-1, with D tentatively TRBD2 (5 bases). The germline CDR1 and CDR2 sequences are MGHRA and YSYEKL. Trimming cost V 1 base and J 4 bases, with 17 bases left between them. The CDR3 sequence is 17 residues long.

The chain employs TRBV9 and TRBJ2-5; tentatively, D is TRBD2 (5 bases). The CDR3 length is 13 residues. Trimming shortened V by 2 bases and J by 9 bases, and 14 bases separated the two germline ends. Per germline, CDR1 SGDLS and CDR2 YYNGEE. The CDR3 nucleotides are TGTGCCAGCAGCGTCGGACTGGCTGGGTCCCAGTACTTC. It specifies CASSVGLAGSQYF.

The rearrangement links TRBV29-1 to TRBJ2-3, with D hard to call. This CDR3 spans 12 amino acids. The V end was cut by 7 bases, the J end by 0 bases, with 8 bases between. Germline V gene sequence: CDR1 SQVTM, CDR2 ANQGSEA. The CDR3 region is CSGRLSTDTQYF. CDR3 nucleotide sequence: TGCAGCGGGCGGCTGAGCACAGATACGCAGTATTTT.

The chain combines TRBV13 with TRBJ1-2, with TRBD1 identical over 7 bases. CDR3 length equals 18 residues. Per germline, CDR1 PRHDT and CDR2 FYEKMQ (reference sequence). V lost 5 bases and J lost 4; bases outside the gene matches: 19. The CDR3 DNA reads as TGTGCCAGCAGCACGCCCTCCCGGGACAGACCTCTAGGCTATGGCTACACCTTC. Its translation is CASSTPSRDRPLGYGYTF.

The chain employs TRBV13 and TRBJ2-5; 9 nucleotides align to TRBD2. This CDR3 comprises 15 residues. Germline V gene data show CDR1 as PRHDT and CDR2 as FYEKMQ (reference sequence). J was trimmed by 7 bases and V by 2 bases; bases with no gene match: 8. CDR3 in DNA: TGTGCCAGCAGCTTACGGACTAGCGACGCGGGGACCCAGTACTTC. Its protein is CASSLRTSDAGTQYF.

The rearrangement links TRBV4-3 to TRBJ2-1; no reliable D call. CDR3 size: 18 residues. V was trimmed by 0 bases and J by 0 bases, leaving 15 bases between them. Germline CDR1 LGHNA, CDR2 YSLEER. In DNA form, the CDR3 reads TGCGCCAGCAGCCAAGATGAGGCAGGACGGGTCTCCTACAATGAGCAGTTCTTC. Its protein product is CASSQDEAGRVSYNEQFF.

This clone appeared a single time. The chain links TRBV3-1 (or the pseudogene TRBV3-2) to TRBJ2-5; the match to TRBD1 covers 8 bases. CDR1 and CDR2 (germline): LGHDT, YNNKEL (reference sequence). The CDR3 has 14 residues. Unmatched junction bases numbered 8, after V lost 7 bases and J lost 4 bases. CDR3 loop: CASTGQGRGETQYF. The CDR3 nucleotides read TGTGCCAGCACCGGACAGGGACGGGGAGAGACCCAGTACTTC.

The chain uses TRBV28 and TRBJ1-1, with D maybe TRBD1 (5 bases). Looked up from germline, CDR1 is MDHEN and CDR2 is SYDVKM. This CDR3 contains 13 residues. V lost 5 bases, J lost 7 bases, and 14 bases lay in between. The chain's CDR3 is CASSPSWRGEAFF. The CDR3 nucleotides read TGTGCCAGCAGTCCCTCTTGGAGGGGTGAAGCTTTCTTT. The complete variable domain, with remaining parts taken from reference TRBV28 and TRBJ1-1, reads DVKVTQSSRYLVKRTGEKVFLECVQDMDHENMFWYRQDPGLGLRLIYFSYDVKMKEKGDIPEGYSVSREKKERFSLILESASTNQTSMYLCASSPSWRGEAFFGQGTRLTVV.